A selection of T cell receptor beta chains follows, all from one sample in a study of CD8 T cells in ankylosing spondylitis. TCRdb reprocessed the 5' RACE reads with MiXCR, giving one entry per CDR3 protein. The repertoire holds under 950,000 distinct CDR3 sequences, with 15% to 20% as singletons. Sample: blood, either unsorted or a sorted T cell fraction (not recorded which). The receptors were sampled from a male donor with ankylosing spondylitis. Both conserved end residues are part of each CDR3. The D gene is left open where the match is weak. Part of the rows lack a size; the others show once, few, many or a class for expanded clones.

clone size,J gene,V gene,D gene,CDR3 protein,CDR3 DNA
few,TRBJ2-5,TRBV12-3/TRBV12-4,-,CASSSGGGPPGETQYF,TGTGCCAGCAGCTCCGGAGGGGGGCCGCCGGGGGAGACCCAGTACTTC
many,TRBJ1-1,TRBV4-2,-,CASSQDVGRDTEAFF,TGTGCCAGCAGCCAAGATGTGGGTAGGGACACTGAAGCTTTCTTT
-,TRBJ1-2,TRBV20-1,TRBD1,CSARTGGYFYGYTF,TGCAGTGCGCGGACAGGGGGGTATTTCTATGGCTACACCTTC
-,TRBJ1-3,TRBV4-3,-,CASSQSAASSGNTIYF,TGCGCCAGCAGCCAAAGTGCTGCTTCCTCTGGAAACACCATATATTTT
few,TRBJ2-1,TRBV12-3/TRBV12-4,TRBD2,CASSPGLAGFTSYNEQFF,TGTGCCAGCAGCCCGGGACTAGCGGGATTCACCTCCTACAATGAGCAGTTCTTC
-,TRBJ1-3,TRBV5-6,-,CASSRLWNSGNTIYF,TGTGCCAGCAGCCGTCTATGGAATTCTGGAAACACCATATATTTT
-,TRBJ2-3,TRBV7-6,TRBD2,CASSSWTSGSSDTQYF,TGTGCCAGCAGCTCTTGGACTAGCGGGAGTTCGGATACGCAGTATTTT
-,TRBJ2-3,TRBV29-1,-,CSVGTSLEDTQYF,TGCAGCGTCGGAACCTCCCTTGAAGATACGCAGTATTTT
few,TRBJ1-1,TRBV20-1,TRBD1,CSAPGTGGYKNTEAFF,TGCAGTGCCCCCGGGACAGGGGGTTACAAGAACACTGAAGCTTTCTTT
-,TRBJ2-1,TRBV19,TRBD1,CASSMGPGQGSSEQFF,TGTGCCAGTAGTATGGGCCCGGGACAGGGTAGTTCCGAGCAGTTCTTC
few,TRBJ2-1,TRBV30,-,CAWSVLLARGGEQFF,TGTGCCTGGAGTGTACTACTAGCGAGGGGGGGGGAGCAGTTCTTC
few,TRBJ2-3,TRBV4-2,TRBD2,CASSQLSSGSSTDTQYF,TGTGCCAGCAGCCAACTGTCTAGCGGGAGTAGCACAGATACGCAGTATTTT
-,TRBJ2-1,TRBV29-1,TRBD2,CSVGGIAGMDEQFF,TGCAGCGTTGGGGGGATAGCGGGTATGGATGAGCAGTTCTTC
many,TRBJ1-4,TRBV5-1,-,CASSLGGSPNEKLFF,TGCGCCAGCAGCTTGGGGGGCAGCCCTAATGAAAAACTGTTTTTT
few,TRBJ2-1,TRBV28,TRBD2,CASSFVGAGGFDEQFF,TGTGCCAGCAGTTTCGTGGGAGCGGGGGGGTTCGATGAGCAGTTCTTC
-,TRBJ2-3,TRBV7-9,-,CASSLWMSPPDTQYF,TGTGCCAGCAGCCTATGGATGTCACCGCCGGATACGCAGTATTTT
-,TRBJ1-2,TRBV20-1,-,CSAASPLVGYTF,TGCAGTGCTGCCTCCCCCTTGGTTGGCTACACCTTC
-,TRBJ2-7,TRBV28,TRBD1,CASSFQDRGFSAYEQYF,TGTGCCAGCAGTTTTCAGGACAGGGGTTTTTCAGCCTACGAGCAGTACTTC
-,TRBJ2-5,TRBV4-2,-,CASSPVSGAPIFKETQYF,TGTGCCAGCAGCCCCGTGTCGGGAGCCCCTATCTTTAAAGAGACCCAGTACTTC
few,TRBJ2-5,TRBV3-1,TRBD1,CASSPTGQAQETQYF,TGTGCCAGCAGCCCAACCGGACAGGCCCAAGAGACCCAGTACTTC
-,TRBJ2-6,TRBV12-3/TRBV12-4,-,CAFSSRVGRKGGANVLTF,TGTGCCTTCAGTTCCAGGGTTGGTCGGAAGGGTGGGGCCAACGTCCTGACTTTC
-,TRBJ2-3,TRBV27,-,CASSPWTAADTQYF,TGTGCCAGCAGTCCATGGACAGCGGCAGATACGCAGTATTTT
many,TRBJ2-3,TRBV29-1,TRBD2,CSVAGDGDTQYF,TGCAGCGTGGCGGGGGACGGAGATACGCAGTATTTT
-,TRBJ2-6,TRBV19,TRBD1,CASTGKGQGLSGANVLTF,TGTGCCAGCACGGGGAAGGGACAGGGTCTTTCCGGGGCCAACGTCCTGACTTTC
-,TRBJ2-7,TRBV4-2,-,CASSQDLREEQYF,TGTGCCAGCAGCCAAGACCTCCGGGAGGAGCAGTACTTC
-,TRBJ1-2,TRBV28,-,CASSRGVYGYTF,TGTGCCAGCAGCCGGGGGGTCTATGGCTACACCTTC
-,TRBJ1-1,TRBV7-2,-,CASSPRHVTEAFF,TGTGCCAGCAGCCCTCGACATGTCACTGAAGCTTTCTTT
few,TRBJ1-2,TRBV12-3/TRBV12-4,TRBD1,CASSFGQGANYGYTF,TGTGCCAGCAGTTTCGGACAGGGGGCAAACTATGGCTACACCTTC
-,TRBJ2-2,TRBV27,TRBD1,CASSLGPGQGPNTGELFF,TGTGCCAGCAGTTTAGGCCCGGGACAGGGTCCGAACACCGGGGAGCTGTTTTTT
few,TRBJ1-2,TRBV7-9,-,CASSLFPESYGYTF,TGTGCCAGCAGCTTATTCCCAGAATCCTATGGCTACACCTTC
-,TRBJ2-1,TRBV2,-,CASTGVGQHNEQFF,TGTGCCAGCACGGGGGTTGGGCAGCACAATGAGCAGTTCTTC
-,TRBJ1-1,TRBV20-1,TRBD1,CSALIPTGTVNTEAFF,TGCAGTGCCCTCATCCCCACCGGGACAGTTAACACTGAAGCTTTCTTT